The 12 T cell receptor beta chains presented below share a single source sample, sequenced in a study of Tregs in tolerant kidney transplant recipients. Only in-frame clones appear in the TCRdb table, and some are missing; sequencing was by immunoSEQ multiplex PCR. Of 60,000 to 95,000 clones listed, around 98% were seen once; the top ten hold 0.55% to 0.6%. This specimen was CD4+ T cells from blood, taken before the transplant. The receptors stem from a human donor who received a combined kidney and bone marrow transplant.

The chain couples TRBV6-7 to TRBJ2-7, with TRBD2 identical over 9 bases. TRBV6-7 belongs to the ORF category, with a function that is uncertain. V lost 3 bases to trimming and J lost 4 bases; unmatched junction nucleotides: 7. The CDR3 is made up of 15 amino acids. The CDR3 DNA reads TGTGCCAGCAGTTATAAAGCGGGAGGTACATACGAGCAGTACTTC. It codes for CASSYKAGGTYEQYF.

This rearrangement joins TRBV5-1 to TRBJ2-3, with 8 nucleotides matching TRBD1. The CDR3 extends over 16 amino acids. Germline V gene lookup returns CDR1 SGHRS and CDR2 YFSETQ. Trimming cost V 4 bases and J 0 bases; bases outside gene matches: 7. As DNA, the CDR3 is TGCGCCAGCAGCCTAGGACAGGGCCGTAGCACAGATACGCAGTATTTT. Its protein product is CASSLGQGRSTDTQYF.

In its sample, this clone was seen a few times. The rearrangement links TRBV28 to TRBJ1-2; D gene uncertain. CDR1 MDHEN and CDR2 SYDVKM come from the germline V gene. V shed 6 bases and J shed 8 bases, with 10 bases lying between them. The CDR3 totals 11 residues. CDR3 sequence: CASRRVRGYTF. In DNA form, the CDR3 reads TGTGCCAGCAGGCGGGTCAGGGGCTACACCTTC.

This clone occurred once. The chain recombines TRBV7-8 with TRBJ2-2; D possibly corresponds to TRBD2 (7 bases). V shed 6 bases and J shed 5 bases, with 13 bases lying between them. Germline CDR1 reads SGHVS; CDR2 reads FQNEAQ. CDR3 length: 14 residues. The CDR3 protein is CASRRGGGTGELFF. CDR3 in DNA: TGTGCCAGCAGGCGGGGAGGGGGAACCGGGGAGCTGTTTTTT.

The chain has TRBV6-5 and TRBJ2-7; TRBD2 aligns across 9 bases. V gave up 4 bases and J gave up 6 bases; unmatched junction bases: 7. This CDR3 is 14 amino acids long. Germline V CDR1 and CDR2: MNHEY, SVGAGI. The CDR3 nucleotides read TGTGCCAGCAGTTCAACCGGGACTAGCAGCGAGCAGTACTTC. It codes for CASSSTGTSSEQYF.

The rearrangement uses TRBV19 and TRBJ1-3; TRBD1 is a possible D gene (5 bases). The CDR3 extends over 16 amino acids. V was clipped by 5 bases and J by 0 bases, with 14 bases between them. The germline V gene has CDR1 LNHDA and CDR2 SQIVND (reference sequence). The CDR3 here is CASSVTGLHSGNTIYF. The CDR3 DNA sequence: TGTGCCAGTAGTGTAACGGGACTCCACTCTGGAAACACCATATATTTT.

The V call is TRBV9, the J call TRBJ2-1, with D maybe TRBD2 (6 bases). The CDR3 extends over 14 amino acids. The germline V and J ends were trimmed by 0 bases and 7 bases, with 11 bases remaining between them. The germline V gene has CDR1 SGDLS and CDR2 YYNGEE. CDR3 protein: CASSVASVLNEQFF. The CDR3 coding sequence is TGTGCCAGCAGCGTAGCTAGCGTGTTAAATGAGCAGTTCTTC. Drawing the rest from reference TRBV9 and TRBJ2-1, the complete variable domain is DSGVTQTPKHLITATGQRVTLRCSPRSGDLSVYWYQQSLDQGLQFLIQYYNGEERAKGNILERFSAQQFPDLHSELNLSSLELGDSALYFCASSVASVLNEQFFGPGTRLTVL.

The chain combines TRBV6-5 with TRBJ1-1; no firm D call. The V gene lost 6 bases and the J gene lost 0 bases, with 11 bases spanning the gap. CDR3 length: 14 amino acids. The germline V gene encodes CDR1 MNHEY and CDR2 SVGAGI. The CDR3 DNA is TGTGCCAGCAGACGACAAAGGATGAACACTGAAGCTTTCTTT. Translating it yields CASRRQRMNTEAFF.

J is TRBJ2-2 and V is TRBV25-1; D ambiguous. This CDR3 is 13 amino acids long. Trimming took off 4 bases at V and 4 bases at J, with 7 bases between the two ends. The germline gives CDR1 MGHDK, CDR2 SYGVNS. The CDR3 nucleotides read TGTGCCAGCAGTGGGCGGTTCACCGGGGAGCTGTTTTTT. Its translation: CASSGRFTGELFF.

The V gene is TRBV2, the J gene TRBJ1-1; perhaps TRBD1 as D (5 bases). The V and J ends lost 7 bases and 3 bases respectively, with 18 bases between them. The CDR3 is made up of 15 amino acids. Germline values: CDR1 SNHLY, CDR2 FYNNEI. For the CDR3, the DNA is TGTGCCAGCACCCTAGGGACTTTAAGGCACACTGAAGCTTTCTTT. Translating gives CASTLGTLRHTEAFF.

The chain recombines TRBV4-2 with TRBJ2-6, with TRBD1 identical over 9 bases. This CDR3 is built from 19 residues. Per the germline V gene, CDR1 is LGHNA and CDR2 is YNFKEQ. With V trimmed by 2 bases and J by 0 bases, 8 bases remained unmatched. The CDR3 bases are TGTGCCAGCAGCCAACTGAAAGGGACAGGGAGCTCTGGGGCCAACGTCCTGACTTTC. It is translated as CASSQLKGTGSSGANVLTF.

The chain carries TRBV28 and TRBJ2-5, with 11 bases fitting TRBD2. The V gene's germline CDR1 is MDHEN and CDR2 SYDVKM. V lost 5 bases, J lost 4 bases, and 3 bases stayed unmatched. The CDR3 extends over 14 amino acids. CDR3 sequence: CASSIAGGRETQYF. The CDR3 DNA follows: TGTGCCAGCAGTATAGCGGGGGGGCGAGAGACCCAGTACTTC.